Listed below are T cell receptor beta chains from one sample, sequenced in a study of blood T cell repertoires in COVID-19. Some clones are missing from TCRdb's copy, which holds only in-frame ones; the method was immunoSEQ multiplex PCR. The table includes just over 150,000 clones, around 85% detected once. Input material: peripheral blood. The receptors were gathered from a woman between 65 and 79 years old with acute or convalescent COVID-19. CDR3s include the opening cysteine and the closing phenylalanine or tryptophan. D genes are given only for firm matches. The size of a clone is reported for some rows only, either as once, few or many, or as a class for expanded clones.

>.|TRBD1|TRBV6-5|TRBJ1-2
TGTGCCAGCGGGGACAGGGGCGAGCCTAACTATGGCTACACCTTC
CASGDRGEPNYGYTF
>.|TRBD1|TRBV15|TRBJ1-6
TGTGCCACCAGCAGAGATCGGGACAGGGGGCTCTCCTATAATTCACCCCTCCACTTT
CATSRDRDRGLSYNSPLHF
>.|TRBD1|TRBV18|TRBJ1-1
TGTGCCAGCTCACTCGACAGGGGGCAGGGGACTGAAGCTTTCTTT
CASSLDRGQGTEAFF
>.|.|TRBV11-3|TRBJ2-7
TGTGCCAGCAGCTTAGGAGGGGGGGCCGCCTACGAGCAGTACTTC
CASSLGGGAAYEQYF
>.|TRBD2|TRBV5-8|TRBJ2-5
TGTGCCAGCAGCTTATTTAGCGGGGGGGCCTTGCAGACCCAGTACTTC
CASSLFSGGALQTQYF
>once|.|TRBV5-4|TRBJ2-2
TGTGCCAGCAGCTTTATCGACAGGAACACCGGGGAGCTGTTTTTT
CASSFIDRNTGELFF
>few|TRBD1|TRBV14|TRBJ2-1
TGTGCCAGCAGCCCTAACAGGGGTCGGAACAATGAGCAGTTCTTC
CASSPNRGRNNEQFF
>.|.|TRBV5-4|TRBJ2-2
TGTGCCAGCAGCTTGGATAGCCCCCACACCGGGGAGCTGTTTTTT
CASSLDSPHTGELFF
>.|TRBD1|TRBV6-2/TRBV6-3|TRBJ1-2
TGTGCCAGCAGTTCGGGACAGGGCTATGGCTACACCTTC
CASSSGQGYGYTF
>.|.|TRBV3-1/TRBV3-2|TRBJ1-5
TGTGCCAGCAGCCAAGCGGCAGGGTGGAATCAGCCCCAGCATTTT
CASSQAAGWNQPQHF
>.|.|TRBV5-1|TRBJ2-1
TGCGCCAGCAGCTTGCGGGGTCCAACTTACAATGAGCAGTTCTTC
CASSLRGPTYNEQFF
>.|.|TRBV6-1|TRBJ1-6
TGTGCCAGCAGTGAAGCGCTGACCCTCCGAGGCTCACCCCTCCACTTT
CASSEALTLRGSPLHF
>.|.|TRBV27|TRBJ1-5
TGTGCCAGCAGTTTGAGGGGACTTCGTCAGCCCCAGCATTTT
CASSLRGLRQPQHF
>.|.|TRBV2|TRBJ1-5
TGTGCCAGCCGGGGGGACTCCAAGGAGCCCCAGCATTTT
CASRGDSKEPQHF
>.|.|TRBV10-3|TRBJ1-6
TGTGCCATCAGTGACGCGGCCCTCGTGGTTGGTTCACCCCTCCACTTT
CAISDAALVVGSPLHF
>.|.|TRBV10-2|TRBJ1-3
TGCGCCAGCAACCCATGGGGGCCTCAGGAAGACACCATATATTTT
CASNPWGPQEDTIYF
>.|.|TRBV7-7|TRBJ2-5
TGTGCTAGCAGCCGCAGTGGCAGGGGTTACTTAGAGACCCAGTACTTC
CASSRSGRGYLETQYF
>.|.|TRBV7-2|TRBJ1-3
TGTGCCAGCAGCTTACCACGGGGATCTGGAAACACCATATATTTT
CASSLPRGSGNTIYF
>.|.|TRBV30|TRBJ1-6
TGTGCCTGTGGAACATCGGGCTATAATTCACCCCTCCACTTT
CACGTSGYNSPLHF
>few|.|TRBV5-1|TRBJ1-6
TGCGCCAGCAGCTTGGCCCTCTCCTATAATTCACCCCTCCACTTT
CASSLALSYNSPLHF
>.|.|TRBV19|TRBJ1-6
TGTGCCAGTTCCGTCGTCACAAACAATAATTCACCCCTCCACTTT
CASSVVTNNNSPLHF
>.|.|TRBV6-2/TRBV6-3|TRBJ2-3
TGTGCCAGCAGTTCGGGATCAAGACAGGAGGAAACAGATACGCAGTATTTT
CASSSGSRQEETDTQYF
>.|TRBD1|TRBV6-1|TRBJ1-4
TGTGCCAGCAGTGACGGACAGGGACCGGAAAAACTGTTTTTT
CASSDGQGPEKLFF
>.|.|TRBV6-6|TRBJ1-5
TGTGCCAGCAGCCCCGCCAGGGAGGGTCAGCCCCAGCATTTT
CASSPAREGQPQHF
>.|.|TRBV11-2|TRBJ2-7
TGTGCCAGCAGCCTGGCGGGCCAGGGGTACGAGCAGTACTTC
CASSLAGQGYEQYF
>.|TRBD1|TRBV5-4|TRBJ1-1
TGTGCCAGCAGCCCTACAGGGGGAGGGACTGAAGCTTTCTTT
CASSPTGGGTEAFF
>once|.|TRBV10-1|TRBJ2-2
TGCGCCAGCAGTAAAAGCGGGACAGGGAACACCGGGGAGCTGTTTTTT
CASSKSGTGNTGELFF
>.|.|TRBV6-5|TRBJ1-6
TGTGCCAGCAGTTACGTACGGGATTCACCCCTCCACTTT
CASSYVRDSPLHF
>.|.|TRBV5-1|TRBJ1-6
TGCGCCAGCAGCTTGGCACCCACAAATTCACCCCTCCACTTT
CASSLAPTNSPLHF
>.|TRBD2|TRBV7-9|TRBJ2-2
TGTGCCAGCAGCTTAAGGTTTGGCCTAGCGGGCAACACCGGGGAGCTGTTTTTT
CASSLRFGLAGNTGELFF
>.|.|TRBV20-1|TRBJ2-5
TGCAGTGCTCAGAGGGCGGAGACCCAGTACTTC
CSAQRAETQYF
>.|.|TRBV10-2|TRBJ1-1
TGCGCCAGCAGTCTTAAAGGGGGTACTGAAGCTTTCTTT
CASSLKGGTEAFF
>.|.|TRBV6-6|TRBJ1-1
TGTGCCAGCAGCCCCTCGGGGTCCATGGGTGAAGCTTTCTTT
CASSPSGSMGEAFF
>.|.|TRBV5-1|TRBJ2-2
TGCGCCAGCAGCAGAATTACAGGGTCCACCGGGGAGCTGTTTTTT
CASSRITGSTGELFF
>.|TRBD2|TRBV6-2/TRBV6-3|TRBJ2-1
TGTGCCAGCAACCCGGGACTAGCGGGGGATAATGAGCAGTTCTTC
CASNPGLAGDNEQFF
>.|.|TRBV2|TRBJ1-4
TGTGCCAGCAGTGAAGGGCTGAGGAATGAAAAACTGTTTTTT
CASSEGLRNEKLFF
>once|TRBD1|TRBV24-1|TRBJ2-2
TGTGCCACCGCTGGACAGGGGGAAACCGGGGAGCTGTTTTTT
CATAGQGETGELFF
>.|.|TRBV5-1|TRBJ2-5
TGCGCCAGCAGCGGCGGAGGAGCCGGGGAGACCCAGTACTTC
CASSGGGAGETQYF
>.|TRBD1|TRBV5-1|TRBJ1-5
TGCGCCAGCAGCTCTGCGCCAGGGGGGAATCAGCCCCAGCATTTT
CASSSAPGGNQPQHF
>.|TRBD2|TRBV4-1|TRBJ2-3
TGCGCCAGCAGCCAAGGTCTAGCGGAGAAACAGTATTTT
CASSQGLAEKQYF
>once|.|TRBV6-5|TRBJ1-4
TGTGCCAGCAGCCCCCTGGGGCCCAAAGAAAAACTGTTTTTT
CASSPLGPKEKLFF
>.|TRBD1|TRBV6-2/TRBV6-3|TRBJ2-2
TGTGCCAGCAGTTACGGGCAGGGGGCTAGATCCGGGGAGCTGTTTTTT
CASSYGQGARSGELFF
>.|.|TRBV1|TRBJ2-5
TGCACCAGCAGCCAAGGAACATACCCGGGACAGGGTTTGGAAGAGACCCAGTACTTC
CTSSQGTYPGQGLEETQYF
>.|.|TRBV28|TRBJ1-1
TGTGCCAGCTTCGGGGGACCGCGGAACACTGAAGCTTTCTTT
CASFGGPRNTEAFF
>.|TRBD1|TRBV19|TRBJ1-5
TGTGCCAGTAGTAACAGGGGGAATCAGCCCCAGCATTTT
CASSNRGNQPQHF
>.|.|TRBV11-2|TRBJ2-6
TGTGCCAGCAGCTTCCGACAGGACCTAGGTATCTCTGGGGCCAACGTCCTGACTTTC
CASSFRQDLGISGANVLTF
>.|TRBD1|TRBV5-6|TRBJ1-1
TGTGCCAGCAGCTTGCCCACAGGGGTCGACACTGAAGCTTTCTTT
CASSLPTGVDTEAFF
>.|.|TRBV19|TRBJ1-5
TGTGCCAGTTCAGCGGGGAGAATTAGCAATCAGCCCCAGCATTTT
CASSAGRISNQPQHF
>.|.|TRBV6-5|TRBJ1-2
TGTGCCAGCAGTTACTCGAACATGGGAGGCTATGGCTACACCTTC
CASSYSNMGGYGYTF
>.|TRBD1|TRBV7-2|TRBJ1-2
TGTGCCAGCAGCTCCGGACAGGCTCACACCTTC
CASSSGQAHTF
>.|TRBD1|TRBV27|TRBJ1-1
TGTGCCACCAGCTGGACAGGGGACACTGAAGCTTTCTTT
CATSWTGDTEAFF
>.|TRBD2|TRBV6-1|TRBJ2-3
TGTGCCAGCAGTGAAGCGCGGTCCACTAGCGGCACAGATACGCAGTATTTT
CASSEARSTSGTDTQYF
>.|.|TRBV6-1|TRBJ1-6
TGTGCCAGCAGTGAATTGAGACAGAAAAATAATTCACCCCTCCACTTT
CASSELRQKNNSPLHF
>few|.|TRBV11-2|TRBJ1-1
TGTGCCAGCAGCCCAGGAACGGGGGGCATGAACACTGAAGCTTTCTTT
CASSPGTGGMNTEAFF
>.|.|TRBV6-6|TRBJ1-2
TGTGCCAGCAGTTACTCGATTTTCGGGGACTATGGCTACACCTTC
CASSYSIFGDYGYTF
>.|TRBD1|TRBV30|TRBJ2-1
TGTGCCTGGAGTCGGGGGACAGGGGGCGGGAATGAGCAGTTCTTC
CAWSRGTGGGNEQFF